The clone carrying this T cell receptor (beta chain) came up many times. The sample belongs to a study of regulatory T cells in long-lasting Graves disease. Germline V gives CDR1 SGHRS, CDR2 YFSETQ. V gave up 5 bases and J gave up 5 bases, with 16 bases separating them. The CDR3 has 14 residues. Time point of the sample: newly diagnosed GD, antithyroid drugs for less than 3 months. There was RNA extracted from PBMCs, and the TCR library was made from it. To make TCR beta libraries, researchers used iRepertoire HTBI primers and Arm-PCR of CDR3 regions. TCRdb processed the multiplex PCR reads anew with MiXCR; each CDR3 protein has one entry. The profile shows more than 300,000 distinct CDR3 sequences, around 11% of them singletons. The sample was also reused in another study, on T cells in Graves' hyperthyroidism and ophthalmopathy.

The receptor comes from a woman aged 18 to 35 with Graves disease. The chain employs TRBV5-1 and TRBJ1-1; no firm D call. The starting material was peripheral blood mononuclear cells (PBMCs), obtained at new diagnosis, from a patient treated with antithyroid drugs. CDR3 in amino acids: CASRPIPGETEAFF. The CDR3 region has the DNA TGCGCCAGCAGGCCGATCCCGGGTGAGACTGAAGCTTTCTTT.